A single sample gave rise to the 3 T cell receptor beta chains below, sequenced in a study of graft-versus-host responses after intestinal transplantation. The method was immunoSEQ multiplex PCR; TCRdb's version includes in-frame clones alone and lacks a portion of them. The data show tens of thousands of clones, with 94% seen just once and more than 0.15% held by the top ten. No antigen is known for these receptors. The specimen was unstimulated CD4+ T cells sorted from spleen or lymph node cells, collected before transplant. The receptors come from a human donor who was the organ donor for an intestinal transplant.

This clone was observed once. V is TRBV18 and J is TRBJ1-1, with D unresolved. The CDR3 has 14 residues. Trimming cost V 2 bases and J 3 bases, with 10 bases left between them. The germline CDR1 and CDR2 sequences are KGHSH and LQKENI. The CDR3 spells CASSPGTADTEAFF. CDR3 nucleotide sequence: TGTGCCAGCTCACCAGGTACAGCCGACACTGAAGCTTTCTTT.

The CDR3 region has the DNA TGTGCCAGCAGCTTACGCCCCAGGGGGCGCGGCCTCTCTGAAGCTTTCTTT. Its protein product is CASSLRPRGRGLSEAFF. The chain is built from TRBV7-3 and TRBJ1-1, with 8 bases fitting TRBD1. This CDR3 contains 17 residues. V shed 2 bases and J 6 bases; nucleotides not matched to a gene: 14. From germline, CDR1 is SGHTA and CDR2 FQGTGA.

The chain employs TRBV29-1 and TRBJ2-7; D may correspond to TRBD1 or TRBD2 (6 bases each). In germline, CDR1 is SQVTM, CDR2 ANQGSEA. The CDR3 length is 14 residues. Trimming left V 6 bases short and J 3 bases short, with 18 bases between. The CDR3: CSVLRGGGNYEQYF. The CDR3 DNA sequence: TGCAGCGTCCTTCGTGGAGGGGGAAACTACGAGCAGTACTTC.